The T cell receptor beta chain described here comes from a study of radiation and T cells in renal cell carcinoma. Germline values: CDR1 SEHNR, CDR2 FQNEAQ (reference sequence). The CDR3 has 15 residues. V lost 5 bases, J lost 5 bases, and 10 bases stayed unmatched. Study findings and constraints: In blood, top tumor clones expanded by 2 weeks, shrinking by 4.

Sequencing used immunoSEQ multiplex PCR; TCRdb keeps in-frame clones, though not all of them. Of nearly 20,000 clones detected, about 60% appear once; the ten largest clones hold under 15%. Details on this clone: The antigen is undetermined.

Regarding treatment: 15 Gy SBRT to primary tumor, nephrectomy 4 weeks later. V usage is TRBV7-9 and J usage is TRBJ2-5, with 8 bases aligning to TRBD2. The clonotype comes from a woman in her 70s with renal cell carcinoma. The sequencing here drew on tumor tissue, taken from a patient whose treatment included radiotherapy and nephrectomy. Written as DNA, the CDR3 is TGTGCCAGCAGCCCCTCGGGAGCGGGGGAGGAGACCCAGTACTTC. Translating it yields CASSPSGAGEETQYF.